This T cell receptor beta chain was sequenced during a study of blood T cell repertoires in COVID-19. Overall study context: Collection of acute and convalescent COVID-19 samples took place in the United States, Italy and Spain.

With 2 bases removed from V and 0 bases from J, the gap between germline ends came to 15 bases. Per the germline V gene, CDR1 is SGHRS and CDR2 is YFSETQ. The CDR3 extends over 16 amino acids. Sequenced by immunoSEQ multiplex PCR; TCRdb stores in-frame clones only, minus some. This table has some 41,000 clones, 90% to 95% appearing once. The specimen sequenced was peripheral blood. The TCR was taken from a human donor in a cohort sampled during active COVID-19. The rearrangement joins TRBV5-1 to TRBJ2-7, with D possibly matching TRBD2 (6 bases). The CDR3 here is CASSFGMGGFSYEQYF. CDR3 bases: TGCGCCAGCAGCTTCGGAATGGGGGGATTCTCCTACGAGCAGTACTTC.